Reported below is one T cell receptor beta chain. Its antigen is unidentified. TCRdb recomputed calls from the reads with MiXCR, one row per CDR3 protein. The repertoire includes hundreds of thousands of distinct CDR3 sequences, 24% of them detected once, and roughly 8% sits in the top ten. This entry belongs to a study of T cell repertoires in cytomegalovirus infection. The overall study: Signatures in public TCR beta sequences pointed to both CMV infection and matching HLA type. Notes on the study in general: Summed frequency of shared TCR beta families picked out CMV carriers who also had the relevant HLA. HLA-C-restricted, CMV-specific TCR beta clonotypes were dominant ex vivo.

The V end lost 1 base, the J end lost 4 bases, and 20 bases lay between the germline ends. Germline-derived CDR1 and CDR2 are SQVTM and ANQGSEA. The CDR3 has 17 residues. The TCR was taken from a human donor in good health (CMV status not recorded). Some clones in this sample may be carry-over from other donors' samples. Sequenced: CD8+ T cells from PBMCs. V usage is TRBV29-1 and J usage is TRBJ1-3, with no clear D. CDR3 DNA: TGCAGCGTTGAAGGTGAATATCCACAAGGGTCGGGAAACACCATATATTTT. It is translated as CSVEGEYPQGSGNTIYF.